The TCR beta chain under discussion was sequenced for a study of identical twins. TCRdb called the 5' RACE reads again in MiXCR, with one record for every CDR3 protein. The sample holds 640,000 or so distinct CDR3 sequences, 5.5% to 6.5% seen once. The V segment lost 5 bases and the J segment 0 bases; nucleotides outside the gene matches: 5. The CDR3 spans 16 residues. CDR1 and CDR2 from the germline V gene are SGHRS and YFSETQ. The rearrangement joins TRBV5-1 to TRBJ2-2; TRBD2 matches at 9 bases. Specimen: naive T cells sorted from blood. This TCR came from a man between 18 and 29 years old in good health. Written as DNA, the CDR3 is TGCGCCAGCAGACTCATAGCGGGGGCGAACACCGGGGAGCTGTTTTTT. This codes for CASRLIAGANTGELFF.